What follows are 32 T cell receptor beta chains derived from one specimen sequenced in a study of blood T cell repertoires in COVID-19. The repertoire was sequenced with immunoSEQ multiplex PCR; TCRdb's copy has only in-frame clones and lacks some. The sample includes some 160,000 clones, approximately 91% seen only once; the top ten take approximately 5%. The sequencing input was peripheral blood. The receptors derive from a man in his late teens or twenties with COVID-19, enrolled during active disease.

This chain links TRBV3-1 (or the pseudogene TRBV3-2) with TRBJ2-2, with a possible D match to TRBD2 (7 bases). The V end was cut by 6 bases, the J end by 2 bases, with 13 bases between. Germline-derived CDR1 and CDR2 are LGHDT and YNNKEL (reference sequence). The CDR3 totals 15 residues. CDR3 loop: CASRSAGHNTGELFF. Written as DNA, the CDR3 is TGTGCCAGCAGGTCAGCGGGACATAACACCGGGGAGCTGTTTTTT.

This chain links TRBV18 with TRBJ1-6, with D possibly TRBD1 on 5 matching bases. The CDR3 loop spans 13 amino acids. The V gene lost 2 bases and the J gene lost 9 bases, with 8 bases spanning the gap. Germline V lookup: CDR1 KGHSH, CDR2 LQKENI. The CDR3 loop reads CASSPGAGSPLHF. CDR3 DNA sequence: TGTGCCAGCTCACCAGGGGCCGGTTCACCCCTCCACTTT.

The V call is TRBV28, the J call TRBJ1-5, with 9 bases aligning to TRBD1. This CDR3 has 14 residues. Germline CDR1 and CDR2: MDHEN and SYDVKM. V was pared by 4 bases and J by 9 bases, with 7 bases of the junction left unmatched. The CDR3 region is CASSSDRGWGPQHF. The DNA of the CDR3 is TGTGCCAGCAGTTCCGACAGGGGGTGGGGGCCCCAGCATTTT.

This clone was recorded once. The genes are TRBV28 and TRBJ2-7; 11 nucleotides line up with TRBD1. Germline-derived CDR1 and CDR2 are MDHEN and SYDVKM. The V and J ends lost 3 bases and 4 bases, in that order; junction bases with no gene match: 8. The CDR3 is made up of 16 amino acids. The CDR3 DNA sequence: TGTGCCAGCAGTTTCCCTCGGACAGGGGGCGGTTACGAGCAGTACTTC. Encoded protein: CASSFPRTGGGYEQYF.

V is TRBV18 and J is TRBJ2-1; D ambiguous. CDR1 and CDR2 from the germline V gene are KGHSH and LQKENI. V lost 3 bases and J 5 bases, leaving 8 bases between the germline ends. This CDR3 comprises 13 residues. CDR3 sequence (DNA): TGTGCCAGCTCACCGTCCACGGACAATGAGCAGTTCTTC. Translation: CASSPSTDNEQFF.

CDR3 residues: CASSPRQGKSYNEQFF. DNA for the CDR3: TGTGCCAGCAGCCCCCGACAGGGGAAATCCTACAATGAGCAGTTCTTC. V gene TRBV7-9 combines with J gene TRBJ2-1, with 8 bases aligning to TRBD1. Looked up from germline, CDR1 is SEHNR and CDR2 is FQNEAQ (reference sequence). The ends lost 5 bases at V and 1 base at J; junction bases unmatched: 7. This CDR3 has 16 amino acids.

The gene calls are TRBV15 and TRBJ1-3; D is ambiguous. The CDR3 is 15 residues long. CDR1 LNHNV and CDR2 YYDKDF come from the germline V gene (reference sequence). V was trimmed by 9 bases and J by 0 bases, leaving 15 bases between them. CDR3 DNA sequence: TGTGCCACACGGGGTAGTCCAAACTCTGGAAACACCATATATTTT. It encodes CATRGSPNSGNTIYF.

The rearrangement uses TRBV7-8 and TRBJ1-6; 9 bases match TRBD1. This CDR3 comprises 15 residues. Germline V gene sequence: CDR1 SGHVS, CDR2 FQNEAQ. Germline trimming cut 5 bases from V and 14 bases from J; bases unmatched to any gene: 13. The CDR3 DNA is TGTGCCAGCAGCCCGGGGACAGGGTATGGAGTATCCCTCCACTTT. Encoded protein: CASSPGTGYGVSLHF.

V and J are TRBV5-1 and TRBJ2-3, with 9 bases lining up with TRBD1. The CDR3 is 16 amino acids. Germline V lookup: CDR1 SGHRS, CDR2 YFSETQ. The V and J ends lost 3 bases and 4 bases, in that order; junction bases with no gene match: 9. CDR3 sequence reads: CASSSAGTGWSDTQYF. The CDR3 DNA is TGCGCCAGCAGCTCAGCCGGGACAGGGTGGTCAGATACGCAGTATTTT.

The chain links TRBV28 to TRBJ2-7, with 9 bases fitting TRBD1. J was trimmed by 2 bases and V by 5 bases; bases with no gene match: 7. Germline V lookup: CDR1 MDHEN, CDR2 SYDVKM. CDR3 length: 15 residues. The CDR3 DNA reads TGTGCCAGCAGTCAGGCCGGGACAGGGACCTACGAGCAGTACTTC. Its protein is CASSQAGTGTYEQYF. The full variable domain, its missing parts supplied by reference TRBV28 and TRBJ2-7, is DVKVTQSSRYLVKRTGEKVFLECVQDMDHENMFWYRQDPGLGLRLIYFSYDVKMKEKGDIPEGYSVSREKKERFSLILESASTNQTSMYLCASSQAGTGTYEQYFGPGTRLTVT.

The J gene is TRBJ1-2, the V gene TRBV27; 7 bases align to TRBD1. The trim removed 3 bases at V and 6 bases at J, leaving 10 bases unmatched. CDR1 is MNHEY, CDR2 SMNVEV, per germline (reference sequence). This CDR3 region has 15 residues. In nucleotides, the CDR3 is TGTGCCAGCAGTTTGACCGGGACAGCCATACATGGCTACACCTTC. This encodes CASSLTGTAIHGYTF.

Comment on this clone: At one end, the junction sequence differs from germline, possibly due to a read error. J is TRBJ1-4 and V is TRBV9; no clear D. The CDR3 has 14 amino acids. Germline-derived CDR1 and CDR2 are SGDLS and YYNGEE. CDR3 in DNA: TGTGCCAGCAGCGTAGGGGCCGGGGATGAAAAACTGCTTTTT. Its translation: CASSVGAGDEKLLF.

This clone was detected only once. This rearrangement joins TRBV2 to TRBJ2-7; 8 bases are shared with TRBD1. CDR3 length equals 16 residues. Trimming cost V 7 bases and J 6 bases; bases outside gene matches: 17. Germline CDR1 reads SNHLY; CDR2 reads FYNNEI. The CDR3 DNA follows: TGTGCCAGCACGCGAGTTCGGGACAGGCGGCCCGGCGAGCAGTACTTC. Translated: CASTRVRDRRPGEQYF.

To note about this clone: At one boundary the junction diverges from the germline segment, which might be a read error. This rearrangement joins TRBV10-3 to TRBJ1-4; D gene unclear. CDR3 length equals 14 residues. Looked up from germline, CDR1 is ENHRY and CDR2 is SYGVKD. The CDR3 bases are TGTGCCATCAGTGAGTTACAGATTAATGAAAAACTGCTTTTT. It translates to CAISELQINEKLLF.

The V gene is TRBV27, the J gene TRBJ1-2, with a weak D call TRBD1 (6 bases). V was trimmed by 6 bases and J by 8 bases, leaving 19 bases between them. The CDR3 sequence is 14 residues long. The germline V gene encodes CDR1 MNHEY and CDR2 SMNVEV (reference sequence). Here the CDR3 DNA reads TGTGCCAGCAGGGGGGGGGCAGGGTATGGCGGCTACACCTTC. It yields the protein CASRGGAGYGGYTF.

The chain links TRBV29-1 to TRBJ2-7; 7 nucleotides match TRBD1. V trimming: 6 bases; J trimming: 3 bases; junction bases outside the gene matches: 8. Germline lookup yields CDR1 SQVTM and CDR2 ANQGSEA. The CDR3 has 13 residues. The CDR3 DNA follows: TGCAGCGTGAGCGAAGGGGGCTACTACGAGCAGTACTTC. Amino acid sequence: CSVSEGGYYEQYF.

This clone was recorded once. This chain joins TRBV6-2 or TRBV6-3 and TRBJ2-1; 13 nucleotides agree with TRBD2. The CDR3 runs 17 residues. Germline V lookup: CDR1 MNHEY, CDR2 SVGEGT. Germline trimming cut 4 bases from V and 3 bases from J; bases unmatched to any gene: 6. Here the CDR3 reads CASSLGTSGVFYNEQFF. As DNA, the CDR3 is TGTGCCAGCAGTTTGGGGACTAGCGGGGTATTCTACAATGAGCAGTTCTTC.

The V gene is TRBV29-1, the J gene TRBJ2-7; 9 nucleotides agree with TRBD2. The V and J ends lost 8 bases and 2 bases, in that order; junction bases with no gene match: 7. CDR1 is SQVTM, CDR2 ANQGSEA, per germline. This CDR3 is built from 13 residues. The CDR3 reads CSPGAGGPYEQYF. The CDR3 nucleotides are TGCAGCCCGGGGGCGGGAGGGCCCTACGAGCAGTACTTC.

The chain uses TRBV29-1 and TRBJ2-3, with 8 positions matching TRBD2. Germline assignment: CDR1 SQVTM and CDR2 ANQGSEA. This CDR3 spans 15 amino acids. Trimming cost V 8 bases and J 5 bases; bases outside gene matches: 15. The CDR3 nucleotides are TGCAGCCTCCGTTCGGTAGCGGGATTTGGAGATACGCAGTATTTT. This gives the protein CSLRSVAGFGDTQYF.

V usage is TRBV12-3 or TRBV12-4 and J usage is TRBJ1-2; TRBD1 agrees at 7 bases. The CDR3 has 13 amino acids. The V gene end was trimmed by 5 bases and the J gene end by 2 bases; junction bases not matched to a gene: 2. The CDR3 region is CASSGTENYGYTF. As DNA, the CDR3 is TGTGCCAGCAGTGGGACAGAAAACTATGGCTACACCTTC.

J is TRBJ1-6 and V is TRBV6-2 or TRBV6-3; D is undetermined. This CDR3 has 11 residues. V was pared by 5 bases and J by 14 bases, with 10 bases between. Germline V gene sequence: CDR1 MNHEY, CDR2 SVGEGT. The CDR3 spells CASSKSRTLHF. CDR3 DNA sequence: TGTGCCAGCAGTAAGTCGCGCACCCTCCACTTT.

This clone was detected only once. This rearrangement joins TRBV15 to TRBJ1-1; D not resolved. Germline V gene lookup returns CDR1 LNHNV and CDR2 YYDKDF (reference sequence). The CDR3 contains 15 residues. V was shortened by 0 bases and J by 0 bases, with 8 bases between the two germline ends. The CDR3 bases are TGTGCCACCAGCAGAGATCAGTGGCTGAACACTGAAGCTTTCTTT. Residues: CATSRDQWLNTEAFF.

The J gene is TRBJ2-1, the V gene TRBV6-2 or TRBV6-3, with 12 nucleotides matching TRBD2. Trimming at V came to 5 bases and at J to 9 bases, leaving 20 bases not matched to a gene. The V gene's germline CDR1 is MNHEY and CDR2 SVGEGT. The CDR3 has 19 residues. CDR3 protein: CASSPEYRLAGALNGEQFF. The CDR3 region has the DNA TGTGCCAGCAGTCCGGAATATCGACTAGCGGGAGCATTGAACGGTGAGCAGTTCTTC.

The chain combines TRBV7-8 with TRBJ2-5, with 7 bases identical to TRBD1. Germline-derived CDR1 and CDR2 are SGHVS and FQNEAQ. This CDR3 spans 16 amino acids. J lost 6 bases, V lost 3 bases, and 13 bases had no gene match. The CDR3 nucleotides are TGTGCCAGCAGCTTGTGGGACAGACCCGTGGGAAAGACCCAGTACTTC. Translating it yields CASSLWDRPVGKTQYF.

The rearrangement links TRBV19 to TRBJ1-2, with 8 nucleotides matching TRBD1. The CDR3 consists of 15 residues. CDR1 and CDR2 from the germline V gene are LNHDA and SQIVND (reference sequence). With V trimmed by 7 bases and J by 3 bases, 10 bases remained unmatched. The CDR3 bases are TGTGCCAGTATCGCAGGGGGCGAAAGTGACTATGGCTACACCTTC. Translation gives CASIAGGESDYGYTF.

This rearrangement joins TRBV13 to TRBJ1-1, with D unclear. Per the germline V gene, CDR1 is PRHDT and CDR2 is FYEKMQ (reference sequence). V gave up 2 bases and J gave up 0 bases, with 10 bases separating them. The CDR3 covers 15 residues. CDR3 sequence (DNA): TGTGCCAGCAGCTTAAGAAGAAGCCTGAACACTGAAGCTTTCTTT. It yields the protein CASSLRRSLNTEAFF.

The V gene is TRBV5-4, the J gene TRBJ2-1; maybe TRBD1 (7 bases). V was trimmed by 0 bases and J by 4 bases, leaving 11 bases between them. Per germline, CDR1 SGHNT and CDR2 YYREEE (reference sequence). The CDR3 is 15 amino acids. The CDR3 DNA is TGTGCCAGCAGCTTGGTCAGGGGGAGGTACAATGAGCAGTTCTTC. It translates to CASSLVRGRYNEQFF.

The chain is built from TRBV28 and TRBJ1-6; 9 bases are shared with TRBD1. CDR1 is MDHEN and CDR2 is SYDVKM in the germline V gene. The CDR3 totals 14 residues. Trimming at V came to 5 bases and at J to 10 bases, leaving 6 bases not matched to a gene. The CDR3 bases are TGTGCCAGCAGTGCCCGACAGGGGGTCTCACCCCTCCACTTT. Encoded protein: CASSARQGVSPLHF.

The chain uses TRBV18 and TRBJ1-5, with 7 bases that match TRBD1. V lost 4 bases to trimming and J lost 0 bases; unmatched junction nucleotides: 6. Germline V gives CDR1 KGHSH, CDR2 LQKENI. CDR3 length: 16 amino acids. As DNA, the CDR3 is TGTGCCAGCTCACAGGGGGCGGGAAATAGCAATCAGCCCCAGCATTTT. Amino acid sequence: CASSQGAGNSNQPQHF. Variable domain in full (rest from reference TRBV18 and TRBJ1-5): NAGVMQNPRHLVRRRGQEARLRCSPMKGHSHVYWYRQLPEEGLKFMVYLQKENIIDESGMPKERFSAEFPKEGPSILRIQQVVRGDSAAYFCASSQGAGNSNQPQHFGDGTRLSIL.

The gene calls are TRBV28 and TRBJ2-5, with 7 positions matching TRBD1. The CDR3 length is 14 residues. In germline, CDR1 is MDHEN, CDR2 SYDVKM. V gave up 3 bases and J gave up 5 bases; unmatched junction bases: 6. CDR3 amino acids: CASSFGTAGETQYF. The CDR3, as DNA: TGTGCCAGCAGTTTCGGGACAGCCGGGGAGACCCAGTACTTC.

The chain is built from TRBV19 and TRBJ2-3; 7 bases are a match to TRBD2. This CDR3 contains 16 residues. Germline V gene data show CDR1 as LNHDA and CDR2 as SQIVND (reference sequence). V shed 3 bases and J 2 bases; nucleotides not matched to a gene: 8. The CDR3 sequence: CASSMSLATSTDTQYF. Written as DNA, the CDR3 is TGTGCCAGTAGTATGTCACTAGCGACCTCCACAGATACGCAGTATTTT.

J is TRBJ2-1 and V is TRBV24-1; no clear D gene. This CDR3 region has 14 residues. V was clipped by 1 base and J by 4 bases, with 7 bases between them. CDR1 is KGHDR, CDR2 SFDVKD, per germline. The CDR3 loop reads CATSDLWRYNEQFF. The CDR3 DNA is TGTGCCACCAGTGATTTATGGCGGTACAATGAGCAGTTCTTC.